This T cell receptor beta chain was documented in a study of blood T cell repertoires in COVID-19. Study-level background: The United States, Italy and Spain were the sources of the acute and convalescent COVID-19 samples. Sources were T cells, B-cell-depleted T cells, or PBMCs; the material itself was cDNA or gDNA.

Per the study methods: Reference gene primers were amplified, and this amplification served to estimate nucleated cell counts. TCRdb's copy holds only in-frame clones and misses some; the assay was immunoSEQ multiplex PCR. V, J and clone size reflect that table, while D and trimming were determined from the DNA. The sample records some 380,000 clones, approximately 86% being singletons. Individuals aged about 18 to 89 years were recruited from about two dozen US areas. The CDR3 is made up of 16 amino acids. Looked up from germline, CDR1 is KGHSH and CDR2 is LQKENI. Trimming took 6 bases from V and 0 from J, leaving 17 bases between them.

The V and J genes are TRBV18 and TRBJ2-5; TRBD1 might be the D (5 bases). The clonotype was recovered from a woman in her thirties or forties with acute COVID-19. What was sequenced was PBMCs or T cells enriched from blood (not recorded which). In nucleotides, the CDR3 is TGTGCCAGCTCCCGAACGACAGACTTGTACCAAGAGACCCAGTACTTC. It translates to CASSRTTDLYQETQYF.